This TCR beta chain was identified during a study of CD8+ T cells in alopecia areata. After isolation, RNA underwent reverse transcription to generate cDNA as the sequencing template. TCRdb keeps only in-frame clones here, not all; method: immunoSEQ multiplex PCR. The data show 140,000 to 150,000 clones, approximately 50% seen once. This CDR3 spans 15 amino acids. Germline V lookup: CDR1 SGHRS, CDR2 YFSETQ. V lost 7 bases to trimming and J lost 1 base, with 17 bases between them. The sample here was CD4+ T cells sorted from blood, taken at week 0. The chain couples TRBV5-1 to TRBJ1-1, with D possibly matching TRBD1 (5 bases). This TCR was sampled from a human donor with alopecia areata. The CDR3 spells CASLRDDRRNTEAFF. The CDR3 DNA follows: TGCGCCAGCCTTCGGGACGACAGACGGAACACTGAAGCTTTCTTT.